This TCR beta chain derives from a study of T cells after yellow fever vaccination. Across the study: The SMART-Seq v4 Ultra Low Input method served to prepare the low-cell-number fractions. General study results and limits: Some clonotypes, a small share, were shared between CD4 and CD8 compartments. Faster peaking, at day 5 versus 15, marked a secondary response that was weaker.

This clonotype was recorded many times. As yet, its antigen is unknown. The V end lost 2 bases, the J end lost 7 bases, and 15 bases lay between the germline ends. CDR3 length equals 15 residues. The germline V gene encodes CDR1 SGHTA and CDR2 FQGNSA. Synthesis of TCR cDNA relied on 5'RACE template switching, which attached a universal primer site and UMIs. MiXCR was run by TCRdb on the 5' RACE reads, yielding one entry per CDR3 protein. Among about 130,000 distinct CDR3 sequences, 5% to 7.5% were seen once, and the ten largest hold 0.5% to 0.65%. This specimen consisted of CD4+ T cells sorted from PBMCs, obtained 10 days after the yellow fever booster vaccination. This rearrangement joins TRBV7-2 to TRBJ2-1; no definite D call. The TCR originated in a young man who received the YFV17D yellow fever vaccine. The chain's CDR3 is CASSLSANGRNEQFF. CDR3 DNA sequence: TGTGCCAGCAGCTTATCAGCAAATGGAAGGAATGAGCAGTTCTTC. The variable domain in full, with the rest retrieved from reference TRBV7-2 and TRBJ2-1, is GAGVSQSPSNKVTEKGKDVELRCDPISGHTALYWYRQSLGQGLEFLIYFQGNSAPDKSGLPSDRFSAERTGGSVSTLTIQRTQQEDSAVYLCASSLSANGRNEQFFGPGTRLTVL.